The 24 T cell receptor beta chains below come from one sample, sequenced in a study of CD8+ T cells in alopecia areata (dated by TCRdb to 2016 to 2019). Library generation was performed with the immunoSEQ multiplex PCR assay. For TCR sequencing, RNA was extracted from every sample and reverse transcribed into cDNA to serve as template. The immuneACCESS repertoire file appears here via TCRdb, limited to in-frame rearrangements. These files lack a portion of the clones; in checked studies, under half of the deficit traces to unresolved V genes, and the cause of the others is not known. Here the sample has about 220,000 clones; under 60% occur a single time. 1.6% of the sample rests with the top ten. The sample's time point label is to be understood as: less than five weeks on oral tofacitinib. The treatment or condition label, read with the paper, signifies: oral pan-JAK inhibitor, 5-10 mg twice daily.

The input for sequencing was CD4+ T cells sorted from blood, taken at week 4, from a patient treated with tofacitinib. These receptor sequences come from a human donor with alopecia areata.

The chain recombines TRBV29-1 with TRBJ2-2; 7 nucleotides agree with TRBD1. V shed 3 bases, J shed 4 bases, and the junction held 11 bases outside the gene matches. Germline values: CDR1 SQVTM, CDR2 ANQGSEA. This CDR3 is built from 16 residues. In DNA form, the CDR3 reads TGCAGCGTTGAGGGGGACAGCCTTAAGGGCACCGGGGAGCTGTTTTTT. It translates to CSVEGDSLKGTGELFF.

This clone was found once. Other DNA sequences from this sample encode an identical CDR3 as well. The J gene is TRBJ2-5, the V gene TRBV29-1; D uncertain. Germline CDR1 and CDR2: SQVTM and ANQGSEA. This CDR3 comprises 12 residues. Trimming cost V 3 bases and J 5 bases, with 10 bases left between them. CDR3: CSVDPSGETQYF. The CDR3 DNA reads TGCAGCGTTGACCCGTCCGGGGAGACCCAGTACTTC.

Comment on this clone: A much larger clone sits a single nucleotide away, making a read error possible. Other DNA sequences within the sample encode an identical CDR3. The rearrangement uses TRBV20-1 and TRBJ1-1, with D unclear. V shed 3 bases and J shed 1 base, with 3 bases lying between them. The germline V gene encodes CDR1 DFQATT and CDR2 SNEGSKA (reference sequence). There are 11 residues in the CDR3. CDR3 loop: CSASRNTEAFF. The CDR3 DNA is TGCAGTGCTAGCAGGAACACTGAAGCTTTCTTT.

This clone showed up just a few times. J is TRBJ2-2 and V is TRBV27; the D gene is possibly TRBD2 (6 bases). Germline values: CDR1 MNHEY, CDR2 SMNVEV (reference sequence). Trimming removed 6 bases from V and 7 bases from J, with 18 bases in between. The CDR3 sequence is 15 residues long. Here the CDR3 reads CASRQTSLTSGELFF. CDR3 DNA: TGTGCCAGCAGGCAAACTAGCCTGACGAGCGGGGAGCTGTTTTTT.

The CDR3 DNA reads as TGCAGCGTTGATGTGGGGGCCTTAATAGAGACCCAGTACTTC. It yields the protein CSVDVGALIETQYF. The rearrangement uses TRBV29-1 and TRBJ2-5, with TRBD1 as a possible D gene (6 bases). Trimming removed 3 bases from V and 4 bases from J, with 15 bases in between. This CDR3 comprises 14 residues. Germline CDR1 SQVTM, CDR2 ANQGSEA.

This clone was observed a few times. This chain links TRBV19 with TRBJ1-5; no clear D. The V gene's germline CDR1 is LNHDA and CDR2 SQIVND (reference sequence). Trimming shortened V by 8 bases and J by 2 bases, and 13 bases separated the two germline ends. This CDR3 has 14 residues. CDR3 coding DNA: TGTGCCAGTCTTGAGGGAATCGGCAATCAGCCCCAGCATTTT. Residues: CASLEGIGNQPQHF.

The chain links TRBV6-5 to TRBJ1-2; no firm D call. Germline V lookup: CDR1 MNHEY, CDR2 SVGAGI. Trimming pared 6 bases from V and 0 bases from J, leaving 5 bases between. The length of the CDR3 is 12 residues. The CDR3 region is CASSRANYGYTF. CDR3 in DNA: TGTGCCAGCAGCAGAGCTAACTATGGCTACACCTTC.

The V and J genes are TRBV29-1 and TRBJ1-1; 10 bases fit TRBD1. Germline values: CDR1 SQVTM, CDR2 ANQGSEA. The CDR3 runs to 13 residues. V lost 4 bases to trimming and J lost 4 bases; unmatched junction nucleotides: 3. In nucleotides, the CDR3 is TGCAGCGTTGGGACAGGGGGTCCCACTGAAGCTTTCTTT. Translation gives CSVGTGGPTEAFF. Supplemented by reference TRBV29-1 and TRBJ1-1, the full variable domain reads SAVISQKPSRDICQRGTSLTIQCQVDSQVTMMFWYRQQPGQSLTLIATANQGSEATYESGFVIDKFPISRPNLTFSTLTVSNMSPEDSSIYLCSVGTGGPTEAFFGQGTRLTVV.

This clone has a handful of counts. The V gene is TRBV27, the J gene TRBJ1-5; D might be TRBD1 (6 bases). Germline V gives CDR1 MNHEY, CDR2 SMNVEV (reference sequence). There are 13 residues in the CDR3. Trimming took 8 bases from V and 11 from J, leaving 19 bases between them. The CDR3 loop is CASGEQGVGAQHF. The CDR3 nucleotides read TGTGCCAGCGGGGAACAGGGCGTCGGGGCCCAGCATTTT.

The CDR3 DNA sequence: TGTGCCAGCAGCTATACCGGGACAGAAGAGACCCAGTACTTC. Its protein is CASSYTGTEETQYF. This chain connects TRBV5-4 to TRBJ2-5, with TRBD1 identical over 7 bases. V lost 3 bases to trimming and J lost 3 bases; unmatched junction nucleotides: 5. The germline V gene has CDR1 SGHNT and CDR2 YYREEE (reference sequence). The length of the CDR3 is 14 residues.

The chain couples TRBV6-6 to TRBJ1-2; D gene ambiguous. The V end was cut by 5 bases, the J end by 2 bases, with 9 bases between. Germline-derived CDR1 and CDR2 are MNHNY and SVGAGI (reference sequence). The CDR3 has 13 residues. CDR3 region: CASSPSGNYGYTF. The CDR3 nucleotides read TGTGCCAGCAGTCCTTCGGGGAACTATGGCTACACCTTC.

The chain is built from TRBV6-1 and TRBJ2-3; D call uncertain. The length of the CDR3 is 12 residues. Deletions cut 2 bases from V and 6 bases from J, with 6 bases between. Per the germline V gene, CDR1 is MNHNS and CDR2 is SASEGT. The CDR3 DNA follows: TGTGCCAGCAGTGAAAATAGGGATACGCAGTATTTT. This translates into CASSENRDTQYF.

The J gene is TRBJ2-7, the V gene TRBV6-5; TRBD2 matches 9 bases. The CDR3 loop spans 15 amino acids. Germline V gene data show CDR1 as MNHEY and CDR2 as SVGAGI. V lost 4 bases and J lost 0; bases outside the gene matches: 4. The CDR3 nucleotides read TGTGCCAGCAGTTTAACAGCGGGGGGCTCCTACGAGCAGTACTTC. Its translation: CASSLTAGGSYEQYF.

The chain is built from TRBV2 and TRBJ1-2; D is unresolved. Trimming took off 5 bases at V and 7 bases at J, with 14 bases between the two ends. The CDR3 spans 13 residues. Per the germline V gene, CDR1 is SNHLY and CDR2 is FYNNEI. The CDR3 coding sequence is TGTGCCAGCAGTTTAAAGGGAGCGGGTGGCTACACCTTC. Translation gives CASSLKGAGGYTF.

The chain couples TRBV18 to TRBJ2-5; D may match TRBD1 or TRBD2 (6 bases each). Trimming cost V 6 bases and J 5 bases, with 16 bases left between them. This CDR3 spans 14 amino acids. In germline, CDR1 is KGHSH, CDR2 LQKENI. In DNA, the CDR3 is TGTGCCAGCTCCCCCTTGGGGGGCCGGGAGACCCAGTACTTC. Encoded protein: CASSPLGGRETQYF.

In this sample, this clone turned up a few times. V gene TRBV7-2 combines with J gene TRBJ1-4; 9 positions agree with TRBD1. The length of the CDR3 is 16 residues. Germline V gene data show CDR1 as SGHTA and CDR2 as FQGNSA. Unmatched junction bases numbered 5, after V lost 0 bases and J lost 6 bases. The CDR3 here is CASSLAVRDRDEKLFF. DNA of the CDR3: TGTGCCAGCAGCTTAGCCGTGCGGGACAGGGATGAAAAACTGTTTTTT.

This clone has a single count. The chain combines TRBV30 with TRBJ2-7; a weak D match, TRBD1 (6 bases). The germline V gene has CDR1 GTSNPN and CDR2 SVGIG (reference sequence). CDR3 length: 16 residues. The V gene lost 0 bases and the J gene lost 4 bases, with 19 bases spanning the gap. DNA of the CDR3: TGTGCCTGGAGTGTATTTTCCGGACAGACAAATTACGAGCAGTACTTC. The encoded protein is CAWSVFSGQTNYEQYF.

This clone has only a few counts. This CDR3 is also generated by other DNA sequences in the sample. This chain joins TRBV29-1 and TRBJ2-7, with TRBD1 as a possible D gene (5 bases). The CDR3 length is 11 residues. V shed 4 bases and J shed 3 bases, with 7 bases lying between them. Germline V gives CDR1 SQVTM, CDR2 ANQGSEA. Written as DNA, the CDR3 is TGCAGCGTTGGACAGAACTACGAGCAGTACTTC. Encoded protein: CSVGQNYEQYF.

This sequence joins TRBV4-3 and TRBJ2-2, with no clear D. The germline gives CDR1 LGHNA, CDR2 YSLEER. CDR3 length equals 13 residues. V was shortened by 0 bases and J by 5 bases, with 4 bases between the two germline ends. The CDR3 DNA reads as TGCGCCAGCAGCCAAGATGGTACCGGGGAGCTGTTTTTT. Its protein is CASSQDGTGELFF.

This clone was picked up a small number of times. A junction end diverges from the germline sequence, so it may reflect a read error. The rearrangement uses TRBV11-1 and TRBJ2-7; D is perhaps TRBD1 (6 bases). The germline V gene encodes CDR1 SGHAT and CDR2 FQDESV (reference sequence). This CDR3 region has 13 residues. CDR3 sequence reads: CASSLGPTGIASF. CDR3 nucleotide sequence: TGTGCCAGCAGCTTGGGTCCGACAGGAATAGCCTCCTTC.

This chain links TRBV5-1 with TRBJ2-2; the D gene is possibly TRBD1 (6 bases). V was shortened by 0 bases and J by 1 base, with 10 bases between the two germline ends. Germline assignment: CDR1 SGHRS and CDR2 YFSETQ. This CDR3 has 16 amino acids. The CDR3 nucleotides read TGCGCCAGCAGCTTGGGAGGGACACAGAACACCGGGGAGCTGTTTTTT. This gives the protein CASSLGGTQNTGELFF.

The V and J genes are TRBV10-3 and TRBJ1-1, with D perhaps TRBD1 (6 bases). V was trimmed by 9 bases and J by 2 bases, leaving 13 bases between them. CDR3 length equals 13 residues. CDR1 and CDR2 (germline): ENHRY, SYGVKD. CDR3 amino acids: CAMSSGVNTEAFF. CDR3 DNA sequence: TGTGCCATGAGTTCAGGGGTAAACACTGAAGCTTTCTTT.

V gene TRBV5-1 combines with J gene TRBJ2-7; no firm D call. This CDR3 region has 13 residues. Trimming removed 5 bases from V and 3 bases from J, with 12 bases in between. The germline V gene has CDR1 SGHRS and CDR2 YFSETQ. CDR3 residues: CASRSELIYEQYF. The CDR3 DNA reads TGCGCCAGCAGGTCAGAGTTAATCTACGAGCAGTACTTC.

Only a few counts were recorded for this clone. The V gene is TRBV6-1, the J gene TRBJ1-5; D remains ambiguous. Looked up from germline, CDR1 is MNHNS and CDR2 is SASEGT. CDR3 size: 15 residues. The V and J ends lost 1 base and 5 bases respectively, with 12 bases between them. In DNA form, the CDR3 reads TGTGCCAGCAGTGAAGTGGTGCTGACCCATCAGCCCCAGCATTTT. Residues: CASSEVVLTHQPQHF.